These T cell receptor beta chains were read from a single sample in a study of T cells in Graves' hyperthyroidism and ophthalmopathy. From the multiplex PCR reads, TCRdb called clonotypes with MiXCR, one entry per CDR3 protein. The sample gives 300,000 to 450,000 distinct CDR3 sequences, roughly a sixth of which show up once; approximately 33% is in the top ten. The specimen sequenced was blood. The receptor set was obtained from a woman in her 30s with Graves' hyperthyroidism that later progressed to Graves' ophthalmopathy. Each CDR3 is given with its conserved first and last residue. D genes are given only for firm matches. Clone size appears in some rows only: once, few, many, or a class for an expanded clone.

CDR3 protein | CDR3 DNA | clone size | J gene | D gene | V gene
CASSATGGSGSPLHF | TGTGCCAGCAGCGCCACCGGGGGCTCGGGTTCACCCCTCCACTTT | many | TRBJ1-6 | - | TRBV9
CATLPEGTGGSNEQYF | TGTGCCACTCTTCCGGAGGGTACAGGGGGCTCGAACGAGCAGTACTTC | - | TRBJ2-7 | TRBD1 | TRBV2
CASREGLAGYNEQFF | TGTGCCAGCAGGGAGGGACTAGCGGGATACAATGAGCAGTTCTTC | - | TRBJ2-1 | TRBD2 | TRBV6-1
CASSLDRSQPQHF | TGTGCCAGCAGCTTAGATAGGTCGCAGCCCCAGCATTTT | many | TRBJ1-5 | - | TRBV11-2
CASNFGTPGTGEYDQFF | TGTGCCAGCAATTTTGGTACCCCCGGGACAGGGGAGTATGATCAGTTCTTC | once | TRBJ2-1 | TRBD1 | TRBV28
CASSRPWTENTEAFF | TGTGCCAGCAGCCGGCCCTGGACAGAGAACACTGAAGCTTTCTTT | many | TRBJ1-1 | - | TRBV4-2
CAISEYRGEAFF | TGTGCCATCAGTGAGTACAGGGGTGAAGCTTTCTTT | many | TRBJ1-1 | TRBD1 | TRBV10-3
CAWREWRGKAYEQYF | TGTGCCTGGAGAGAGTGGCGGGGGAAAGCCTACGAGCAGTACTTC | - | TRBJ2-7 | TRBD2 | TRBV30
CAISYRAYEQYF | TGTGCCATCAGTTACAGGGCGTACGAGCAGTACTTC | many | TRBJ2-7 | - | TRBV10-3
CASSFTQGPNYGYTF | TGTGCCAGCAGCTTCACCCAGGGGCCGAACTATGGCTACACCTTC | many | TRBJ1-2 | - | TRBV7-2
CATSDFYATGNSQETQYF | TGTGCCACCAGTGATTTTTACGCCACAGGCAACTCCCAAGAGACCCAGTACTTC | many | TRBJ2-5 | - | TRBV24-1
CSAAHDDYNEQFF | TGCAGTGCTGCACACGATGATTACAATGAGCAGTTCTTC | many | TRBJ2-1 | - | TRBV20-1
CASSYSIAGLADYGYTF | TGTGCCAGCAGTTACTCGATCGCCGGGTTAGCTGACTATGGCTACACCTTC | few | TRBJ1-2 | - | TRBV6-2/TRBV6-3
CASSYSSDRAFQDTQYF | TGTGCCAGCAGTTACTCTAGCGACAGGGCCTTTCAAGATACGCAGTATTTT | few | TRBJ2-3 | TRBD1 | TRBV6-2/TRBV6-3
CASRKGGYDQPQHF | TGTGCCAGCCGGAAGGGGGGCTATGATCAGCCCCAGCATTTT | - | TRBJ1-5 | - | TRBV6-1
CASSSGWGQSDTQYF | TGTGCCAGCAGCTCTGGCTGGGGGCAATCAGATACGCAGTATTTT | many | TRBJ2-3 | - | TRBV11-2
CASSQMTGQAYEQYF | TGTGCCAGCAGTCAAATGACGGGACAGGCCTACGAGCAGTACTTC | many | TRBJ2-7 | TRBD1 | TRBV27
CAWTSGTEAFF | TGTGCCTGGACGAGTGGAACTGAAGCTTTCTTT | - | TRBJ1-1 | - | TRBV30
CASSATIRDATDTQYF | TGTGCCAGCAGTGCAACTATCCGGGACGCGACAGATACGCAGTATTTT | many | TRBJ2-3 | - | TRBV6-1
CAISESQVDPEAFF | TGTGCCATCAGTGAGTCCCAGGTCGATCCTGAAGCTTTCTTT | many | TRBJ1-1 | - | TRBV10-3
CASRMRLAERPHQETQYF | TGTGCCAGCCGAATGAGGCTAGCGGAAAGACCCCACCAAGAGACCCAGTACTTC | many | TRBJ2-5 | TRBD2 | TRBV25-1
CASSEKTFGPPGTSYEQYF | TGTGCCAGCAGCGAAAAAACCTTTGGGCCTCCTGGGACCTCCTACGAGCAGTACTTC | many | TRBJ2-7 | - | TRBV2
CAWSKTVVIQYF | TGTGCCTGGAGTAAAACGGTTGTCATTCAGTACTTC | many | TRBJ2-4 | - | TRBV30
CASSLDARLSSYNEQFF | TGTGCCAGCAGCTTAGATGCTCGCTTGAGCTCCTACAATGAGCAGTTCTTC | many | TRBJ2-1 | - | TRBV11-2
CASSLQEAYEQYF | TGTGCCAGCAGTTTACAGGAGGCCTACGAGCAGTACTTC | many | TRBJ2-7 | - | TRBV12-3/TRBV12-4
CASSDRGPSIAFF | TGTGCCAGCAGCGACCGGGGGCCATCGATAGCTTTCTTT | many | TRBJ1-1 | - | TRBV2
CASSAEGRPSGNTIYF | TGTGCCAGCAGTGCGGAGGGGAGACCGTCCGGAAACACCATATATTTT | many | TRBJ1-3 | - | TRBV2
CSAPARLAGFLSYNGQFF | TGCAGTGCTCCTGCCCGACTAGCGGGATTCCTTTCCTACAATGGGCAGTTCTTC | - | TRBJ2-1 | TRBD2 | TRBV20-1
CASSLALTSGSVPYEQYF | TGTGCCAGCAGCTTAGCTTTGACTAGCGGGAGTGTACCCTACGAGCAGTACTTC | few | TRBJ2-7 | TRBD2 | TRBV13